This T cell receptor (beta chain) appears in the sequencing data of a study of blood T cell repertoires in COVID-19. Study-level information: Acute-phase and convalescent COVID-19 samples originated in the United States, Italy and Spain. T cells, B-cell-depleted T cells, or PBMCs supplied cDNA or gDNA.

The method was immunoSEQ multiplex PCR; TCRdb's version includes in-frame clones alone and lacks a portion of them. The table records 150,000 to 200,000 clones, roughly 92% of them present only once. There are 15 residues in the CDR3. Germline CDR1 and CDR2: MNHEY and SVGAGI. V was clipped by 7 bases and J by 2 bases; unmatched bases: 8. V and J are TRBV6-5 and TRBJ1-2, with 9 bases that match TRBD1. The sequence was obtained from a man in his thirties or forties with COVID-19, enrolled during active disease. The specimen sequenced was peripheral blood. The chain's CDR3 is CASTMTGGANYGYTF. DNA of the CDR3: TGTGCCAGCACAATGACAGGGGGGGCGAACTATGGCTACACCTTC.